Listed below are T cell receptor beta chains from one sample, sequenced in a study of circulating and synovial CD4+ cells in juvenile arthritis. TCRdb's table, derived via immunoSEQ multiplex PCR, lists solely in-frame clones and lacks some. This sample yields 30,000 to 35,000 clones, of which around 95% are seen a single time; approximately 0.19% belongs to the top ten. The sequenced sample consisted of CD4+ T cells from blood. These receptors all stem from a human donor with juvenile idiopathic arthritis. Both conserved end residues are part of each CDR3. The D gene is left open where the match is weak. Size is omitted from some rows. Given values are once, few, many or a class for expanded clones.

clone size	V gene	J gene	D gene	CDR3 DNA	CDR3 protein
.	TRBV18	TRBJ2-1	.	TGTGCCAGCTCACCAGGGGCCAGCCGTGAGCAGTTCTTC	CASSPGASREQFF
once	TRBV4-2	TRBJ2-7	TRBD2	TGTGCCAGCAGCCAGCGGCGGGAGCCGACCTACGAGCAGTACTTC	CASSQRREPTYEQYF
.	TRBV30	TRBJ1-1	.	TGTGCCTGGAGTTACCGACATAACACTGAAGCTTTCTTT	CAWSYRHNTEAFF
.	TRBV28	TRBJ2-2	.	TGTGCCAGCACCAGGTCGAACACCGGGGAGCTGTTTTTT	CASTRSNTGELFF
.	TRBV16	TRBJ1-2	.	TGTGCCAGCAGCCAAGGCCGAGACACCTATGGCTACACCTTC	CASSQGRDTYGYTF
.	TRBV7-2	TRBJ2-2	.	TGTGCCAGCAGCCCTCGTTCCGGGGAGCTGTTTTTT	CASSPRSGELFF
.	TRBV18	TRBJ2-3	TRBD1	TGTGCCAGCTCACCTTTGACAGGGCCCAAAACAGATACGCAGTATTTT	CASSPLTGPKTDTQYF
.	TRBV7-8	TRBJ2-2	.	TGTGCCAGCAGCCTAAATTCGGGACAGAACACCGGGGAGCTGTTTTTT	CASSLNSGQNTGELFF
.	TRBV28	TRBJ2-3	.	TGTGCCAGCAGCCAGAACAGGGCGAGCACAGATACGCAGTATTTT	CASSQNRASTDTQYF
.	TRBV6-1	TRBJ1-6	TRBD1	TGTGCCAGCAGCCGGGACAGCTATTCACCCCTCCACTTT	CASSRDSYSPLHF
.	TRBV4-1	TRBJ2-7	TRBD1	TGCGCCAGCAGCCAAGATTTGACAGGGCAGGGTTTTTACGAGCAGTACTTC	CASSQDLTGQGFYEQYF
.	TRBV5-1	TRBJ1-1	.	TGCGCCAGCAGCCCGGTACAGGGCGCTGAAGCTTTCTTT	CASSPVQGAEAFF
.	TRBV19	TRBJ1-2	.	TGTGCCAGTAGTAGGACAGTACTCTATGGCTACACCTTC	CASSRTVLYGYTF
.	TRBV7-9	TRBJ1-5	.	TGTGCCAGCAGCTTAGGGGAGGGGAATTATCAGCCCCAGCATTTT	CASSLGEGNYQPQHF
.	TRBV7-2	TRBJ1-1	TRBD1	TGTGCCAGCAGTCAGTTAGGACAGGGAGGCTCTGAAGCTTTCTTT	CASSQLGQGGSEAFF
.	TRBV25-1	TRBJ1-4	.	TGTGCCAGCAGTGAATACGAGGGGCTAGCGACTAATGAAAAACTGTTTTTT	CASSEYEGLATNEKLFF
once	TRBV4-1	TRBJ2-1	TRBD1	TGCGCCAGCAGCCAACCGACAGGGTTGGACAATGAGCAGTTCTTC	CASSQPTGLDNEQFF
.	TRBV28	TRBJ1-2	.	TGTGCCAGCAGCCTATCCCTTGGATCGTGGAGCTATGGCTACACCTTC	CASSLSLGSWSYGYTF
.	TRBV11-2	TRBJ2-2	TRBD2	TGTGCCAGCAGTGAACTAGCGGGGGCCTCTGGCGGGGAGCTGTTTTTT	CASSELAGASGGELFF
.	TRBV7-3	TRBJ2-1	TRBD2	TGTGCCAGCAGCGCGACTAGCGGGAGGGCCGGGGAGCAGTTCTTC	CASSATSGRAGEQFF
.	TRBV4-3	TRBJ2-5	.	TGCGCCAGCAGCCGCGAAAGACTTCAAAGGGAGACCCAGTACTTC	CASSRERLQRETQYF
.	TRBV5-1	TRBJ1-2	.	TGCGCCAGCAGTTTCGGAGGAGATGACTATGGCTACACCTTC	CASSFGGDDYGYTF
once	TRBV2	TRBJ2-2	.	TGTGCCAGCTCGTCAGGCTCGAACACCGGGGAGCTGTTTTTT	CASSSGSNTGELFF
.	TRBV25-1	TRBJ2-3	.	TGTGCCAGCAGTGCGGCCACAGAAACGCAGTATTTT	CASSAATETQYF
.	TRBV6-6	TRBJ2-1	.	TGTGCCAGCCGTTTCTCTAGCTACAATGAGCAGTTCTTC	CASRFSSYNEQFF
.	TRBV5-1	TRBJ2-7	TRBD1	TGCGCCAGCAGCTTGAGTTCCGGACAGGGCATGGGAGAGCAGTACTTC	CASSLSSGQGMGEQYF